The 21 T cell receptor beta chains in this list originate from one sample, sequenced in a study of OX40 agonist ivuxolimab in advanced cancers. This table comes from immunoSEQ multiplex PCR, and its TCRdb copy is limited to in-frame clones, with some not included. The sample lists tens of thousands of clones, roughly 78% occurring once. Material: CD4+ or CD8+ T cells sorted from blood, obtained in a trial of the OX40 agonist ivuxolimab. These receptors all stem from an adult with an advanced solid tumor such as melanoma, head and neck, liver or kidney cancer.

This sequence joins TRBV7-9 and TRBJ2-6; D is unclear. The CDR3 length is 15 residues. CDR1 is SEHNR, CDR2 FQNEAQ, per germline (reference sequence). Trimming left V 5 bases short and J 0 bases short, with 8 bases between. The DNA of the CDR3 is TGTGCCAGCAGCCTAGGGCACTCTGGGGCCAACGTCCTGACTTTC. Translation: CASSLGHSGANVLTF.

The chain is built from TRBV5-1 and TRBJ1-2; 7 nucleotides match TRBD1. V lost 3 bases to trimming and J lost 1 base; unmatched junction nucleotides: 15. The germline CDR1 and CDR2 sequences are SGHRS and YFSETQ. The CDR3 runs 18 residues. The CDR3 sequence: CASSSAGQQGIFNYGYTF. For the CDR3, the DNA is TGCGCCAGCAGCTCGGCGGGTCAACAGGGGATTTTTAACTATGGCTACACCTTC.

The V and J genes are TRBV11-2 and TRBJ2-7; TRBD2 aligns across 8 bases. V trimming: 0 bases; J trimming: 1 base; junction bases outside the gene matches: 8. The CDR3 contains 17 residues. The germline V gene has CDR1 SGHAT and CDR2 FQNNGV. In nucleotides, the CDR3 is TGTGCCAGCAGCTTAGATCTGGGTAGCGGGGCGTCCTACGAGCAGTACTTC. Its translation: CASSLDLGSGASYEQYF.

This clone was observed a single time. The chain employs TRBV19 and TRBJ2-7; D unclear. Per the germline V gene, CDR1 is LNHDA and CDR2 is SQIVND (reference sequence). The CDR3 totals 14 residues. Trimming shortened V by 3 bases and J by 0 bases, and 9 bases separated the two germline ends. The CDR3 protein is CASSIALSSYEQYF. The CDR3 DNA is TGTGCCAGTAGTATCGCCCTCAGCTCCTACGAGCAGTACTTC.

The gene calls are TRBV11-2 and TRBJ1-2, with no clear D. CDR3 length: 13 amino acids. V was shortened by 1 base and J by 7 bases, with 10 bases between the two germline ends. CDR1 is SGHAT and CDR2 is FQNNGV in the germline V gene. CDR3 sequence (DNA): TGTGCCAGCAGCTTAGGTCAGCTCGGTGGCTACACCTTC. This translates into CASSLGQLGGYTF.

The chain combines TRBV27 with TRBJ2-7, with D possibly being TRBD1 (6 bases). The CDR3 is 14 amino acids. Per germline, CDR1 MNHEY and CDR2 SMNVEV (reference sequence). V was shortened by 5 bases and J by 4 bases, with 15 bases between the two germline ends. The CDR3 region has the DNA TGTGCCAGCAGTCTGTCCCGGGACATTTACGAGCAGTACTTC. It is translated as CASSLSRDIYEQYF.

The chain is built from TRBV15 and TRBJ1-4; 10 bases are shared with TRBD1. Germline CDR1 and CDR2: LNHNV and YYDKDF (reference sequence). The CDR3 covers 16 residues. With 0 bases clipped from V and 8 bases from J, the junction kept 6 bases outside the gene matches. CDR3 loop: CATSRENDRGREKLFF. As DNA, the CDR3 is TGTGCCACCAGCAGAGAAAATGACAGGGGGCGGGAAAAACTGTTTTTT.

The chain employs TRBV11-2 and TRBJ2-7; 9 bases match TRBD1. The CDR3 has 15 amino acids. J lost 5 bases, V lost 5 bases, and 10 bases had no gene match. Per germline, CDR1 SGHAT and CDR2 FQNNGV. In nucleotides, the CDR3 is TGTGCCAGCAGCCAGGTCAGAGGACAGGGGAACGAGCAGTACTTC. This translates into CASSQVRGQGNEQYF.

The sample holds one count of this clone. The chain recombines TRBV14 with TRBJ1-3; 7 bases fit TRBD1. CDR3 length equals 13 residues. The germline V gene has CDR1 SGHDN and CDR2 FVKESK. V lost 4 bases to trimming and J lost 11 bases; unmatched junction nucleotides: 8. Written as DNA, the CDR3 is TGTGCCAGCAGCCCGAGGGGGCAGGGCGCCATATATTTT. This gives the protein CASSPRGQGAIYF.

The J gene is TRBJ2-6, the V gene TRBV7-2; D unclear. Trimming pared 1 base from V and 2 bases from J, leaving 3 bases between. In germline, CDR1 is SGHTA, CDR2 FQGNSA. This CDR3 has 14 amino acids. CDR3 loop: CASSLEPGANVLTF. CDR3 bases: TGTGCCAGCAGCTTAGAACCTGGGGCCAACGTCCTGACTTTC.

This chain joins TRBV19 and TRBJ1-2, with D tentatively TRBD1 (6 bases). Trimming shortened V by 3 bases and J by 2 bases, and 16 bases separated the two germline ends. There are 16 residues in the CDR3. Germline V gives CDR1 LNHDA, CDR2 SQIVND (reference sequence). The CDR3 is CASSMGRWGQNYGYTF. CDR3 DNA sequence: TGTGCCAGTAGTATGGGGCGATGGGGGCAGAACTATGGCTACACCTTC. Using reference TRBV19 and TRBJ1-2 for the parts outside the CDR3, the full variable domain is DGGITQSPKYLFRKEGQNVTLSCEQNLNHDAMYWYRQDPGQGLRLIYYSQIVNDFQKGDIAEGYSVSREKKESFPLTVTSAQKNPTAFYLCASSMGRWGQNYGYTFGSGTRLTVV.

This chain links TRBV4-3 with TRBJ2-3; D remains unclear. The CDR3 covers 16 residues. Trimming removed 3 bases from V and 6 bases from J, with 19 bases in between. The germline gives CDR1 LGHNA, CDR2 YSLEER. CDR3 sequence (DNA): TGCGCCAGCAGCCAGAGTATGCGGCGGACGTGGGATACGCAGTATTTT. Residues: CASSQSMRRTWDTQYF.

This rearrangement joins TRBV5-4 to TRBJ2-1, with 11 nucleotides matching TRBD2. The CDR3 spans 17 residues. After removal of 0 bases from V and 9 bases from J, the junction contained 11 bases not matched to a gene. The germline V gene encodes CDR1 SGHNT and CDR2 YYREEE (reference sequence). The CDR3 spells CASSLGLGSSGGSEQFF. The CDR3 nucleotides are TGTGCCAGCAGCTTGGGATTGGGGTCTAGCGGGGGGTCTGAGCAGTTCTTC.

This chain connects TRBV30 to TRBJ2-1; D unresolved. CDR1 is GTSNPN and CDR2 is SVGIG in the germline V gene (reference sequence). Trimming stripped 4 bases from V and 5 bases from J, with 12 bases between. The CDR3 extends over 13 amino acids. The CDR3, as DNA: TGTGCCTGGAAAAACGAGTACAACAATGAGCAGTTCTTC. Protein sequence: CAWKNEYNNEQFF.

The chain is built from TRBV6-5 and TRBJ2-3; D is undetermined. V lost 6 bases and J lost 9, with 16 bases in between. Germline V gives CDR1 MNHEY, CDR2 SVGAGI. The CDR3 has 13 residues. The CDR3 region is CASSPEAARTQYF. Written as DNA, the CDR3 is TGTGCCAGCAGCCCCGAAGCAGCCAGGACGCAGTATTTT.

The V call is TRBV19, the J call TRBJ2-7; D possibly corresponds to TRBD2 (5 bases). V was cut by 3 bases and J by 7 bases, with 10 bases left in between. The CDR3 runs 12 residues. Germline values: CDR1 LNHDA, CDR2 SQIVND (reference sequence). CDR3 in amino acids: CASSILGGEQYF. The CDR3 region has the DNA TGTGCCAGTAGTATTCTCGGCGGGGAGCAGTACTTC.

This clone was seen a handful of times. The rearrangement links TRBV10-3 to TRBJ1-5; D unresolved. The CDR3 spans 13 residues. The V and J ends lost 0 bases and 6 bases respectively, with 6 bases between them. Germline CDR1 ENHRY, CDR2 SYGVKD. CDR3 loop: CAISESSSQPQHF. The CDR3 nucleotides are TGTGCCATCAGTGAGTCCTCCTCTCAGCCCCAGCATTTT.

The V gene is TRBV9, the J gene TRBJ2-1; D gene unclear. V dropped 0 bases and J dropped 8 bases, with 12 bases sitting between them. This CDR3 spans 14 amino acids. Germline CDR1 and CDR2: SGDLS and YYNGEE. For the CDR3, the DNA is TGTGCCAGCAGCGTAGATCCCTTTTCCGATGAGCAGTTCTTC. Translated: CASSVDPFSDEQFF.

The DNA of the CDR3 is TGTGCCAGCAGCGCACAGCAGGGAGGTGGAAACACCATATATTTT. Translating it yields CASSAQQGGGNTIYF. The rearrangement links TRBV9 to TRBJ1-3, with D possibly matching TRBD1 (5 bases). The V end lost 3 bases, the J end lost 3 bases, and 13 bases lay between the germline ends. Germline V gene sequence: CDR1 SGDLS, CDR2 YYNGEE. This CDR3 is built from 15 residues.

This clone was detected a few times. This chain uses TRBV11-2 with TRBJ2-2; 7 bases fit TRBD2. Germline lookup yields CDR1 SGHAT and CDR2 FQNNGV. The CDR3 extends over 15 amino acids. With V trimmed by 2 bases and J by 7 bases, 7 bases remained unmatched. The CDR3 loop is CASSLTGTKGGELFF. CDR3 in DNA: TGTGCCAGCAGCTTAACTGGGACTAAGGGCGGGGAGCTGTTTTTT.

CDR3 sequence: CATSRERAANQPQHF. The CDR3 coding sequence is TGTGCCACCAGCAGAGAGAGGGCAGCAAATCAGCCCCAGCATTTT. This chain joins TRBV15 and TRBJ1-5; D is uncertain. The CDR3 totals 15 residues. V was cut by 0 bases and J by 4 bases, with 10 bases left in between. The germline V gene encodes CDR1 LNHNV and CDR2 YYDKDF (reference sequence).